This is a list of T cell receptor beta chains from one sample in a study of molecular identifiers for immune sequencing clone quantification. One entry per CDR3 protein, called by TCRdb with MiXCR from the PCR reads. The repertoire holds hundreds of thousands of distinct CDR3 sequences, with 25% as singletons. The sample taken for sequencing was naive CD8+ T cells from blood, with Jurkat cell RNA spiked in. The source of these receptors is a human donor in good health. Some libraries in this study had Jurkat cell RNA spiked in. The CDR3 runs from the conserved cysteine through the conserved F or W. A D gene is named only where the DNA matches it firmly. Size values are once, few and many counts, or a class for expanded clones, and some rows have none.

v_gene	j_gene	abundance	d_gene	CDR3nt	CDR3aa
TRBV4-3	TRBJ2-1	.	.	TGCGCCAGCAGCCAAATAACAGGGTTTTACAATGAGCGGTTCTTC	CASSQITGFYNERFF
TRBV15	TRBJ1-5	.	.	TGTGCCACCAGCCTAGGCCTTATCAATCAGCCCCAGCATTTT	CATSLGLINQPQHF
TRBV30	TRBJ2-1	many	TRBD1	TGTGCCTGGAGTGTACGGGGACAGGCGGGTCCCTACAATGAGCAGTTCTTC	CAWSVRGQAGPYNEQFF
TRBV3-2	TRBJ1-2	few	.	TGTGCCAGCAGCCAAGAGGTGGCAGGCCCTCCAATTGCTTATGGCTACACCTTC	CASSQEVAGPPIAYGYTF
TRBV24-1	TRBJ2-3	.	.	TGTGCCACCAGTGAAAACGGGGGGCCCACAGATACGCAGTATTTT	CATSENGGPTDTQYF
TRBV9	TRBJ2-3	.	TRBD2	TGTGCCAGCAGCGTTTGGACTAGCGGGGGCACAGATACGCAGTATTTT	CASSVWTSGGTDTQYF
TRBV11-2	TRBJ2-1	.	TRBD2	TGTGCCAGCAGCCCTATTGTAGCGGGAAAATACAATGAGCAGTTCTTC	CASSPIVAGKYNEQFF
TRBV27	TRBJ2-7	few	.	TGTGCCAGCAGCTACGAACAGTCCTACGAGCAGTACTTC	CASSYEQSYEQYF
TRBV30	TRBJ2-7	.	.	TGTGCCTGGAACAGCGTCGAGCAGTACTTC	CAWNSVEQYF
TRBV12-3/TRBV12-4	TRBJ1-4	.	TRBD1	TGTGCCAGCAGGGGGACAGATCCCGTCGAAAAACTGTTTTTT	CASRGTDPVEKLFF
TRBV7-9	TRBJ2-1	.	.	TGTGCCAGCAGCTCAGGGGCCTACAATGAGCAGTTCTTC	CASSSGAYNEQFF
TRBV29-1	TRBJ2-1	.	TRBD1	TGCAGCGTTGAGTCGACAGGGGGCTTTCAATACAATGAGCAGTTCTTC	CSVESTGGFQYNEQFF
TRBV7-9	TRBJ2-6	.	.	TGTGCCGGAACTTACGGGGCCAACGTCCTGACTTTC	CAGTYGANVLTF
TRBV15	TRBJ1-5	.	.	TGTGCCACCAGCAGAGATTCTTTTCTCCATCAGCCCCAGCATTTT	CATSRDSFLHQPQHF
TRBV5-1	TRBJ2-7	few	.	TGCGCCAGCAGCTCTCCGGGACACCTCTACGAGCAGTACTTC	CASSSPGHLYEQYF
TRBV2	TRBJ1-5	few	.	TGTGCCAGCAGTGAAGCTGGACAAAGCAATCAGCCCCAGCATTTT	CASSEAGQSNQPQHF
TRBV4-3	TRBJ1-2	few	TRBD1	TGCGCCAGCAGCCAAGATGGTCGCGGGACAGCTTATGGCTACACCTTC	CASSQDGRGTAYGYTF
TRBV4-1	TRBJ2-3	.	.	TGCGCCAGCAGCCTCTCTAGGGGTTTGGGAGATACGCAGTATTTT	CASSLSRGLGDTQYF
TRBV13	TRBJ1-1	.	TRBD1	TGTGCCAGCAGCACCTACCAGGGGGCCACTGAAGCTCTCTTT	CASSTYQGATEALF
TRBV28	TRBJ1-5	.	.	TGTGCCAGCAGTTCCTCCAGGGCGGTGGGCAATCAGCCCCAGCATTTT	CASSSSRAVGNQPQHF
TRBV6-6	TRBJ1-4	.	.	TGTGCCAGCAGGGAGGACGCAACTAATGAAAAACTGTTTTTT	CASREDATNEKLFF
TRBV9	TRBJ2-7	many	.	TGTGCCAGCAGCGTAGAACCCGGAGATTACTACGAGCAGTACTTC	CASSVEPGDYYEQYF
TRBV5-1	TRBJ2-7	.	.	TGCGCCAGCATCTTGCCCCGCCAGGAGATTTCCTACGAGCAGTACTTT	CASILPRQEISYEQYF